This T cell receptor (beta chain) was observed in a study of beta chain features in type 1 diabetes listed by TCRdb under 2018. About the full investigation: Patients and healthy donors did not differ in mean age, gender distribution, total cell number or subset yield. Naive and central memory subsets were obtained from all 30 or so donors, but regulatory and stem cell-like memory subsets were isolated from only 8 patients and about 8 healthy donors. A total of 90 million to 140 million sorted cells were examined across all samples, and RNA yield correlated strongly with the number of cells per subset. In the study, TCRB repertoires of sorted circulating CD4+ T cell subsets from recently diagnosed type 1 diabetes patients were compared with those of matched healthy donors.

Each donor gave one peripheral blood draw, roughly 0.11 L on average, collected into heparinised tubes. A BD FACSAria II was used to sort naive, central memory, regulatory and stem cell-like memory CD4+ T cells with a panel that included CD45RO, CCR7, CD25, CD127, CD95 and CD27. Purity was above 98% for every sorted population. PBMCs were isolated right away by Lymphoprep density gradient centrifugation and were stained directly, without culture. Samples were stained and sorted in pairs, with one healthy donor and one patient per experiment, so that batch effects were minimized. The CDR3 contains 13 residues, cysteine and phenylalanine counted. Only the CDR3 portion is preserved as DNA: 39 bases, with reading frame beginning at the first base. V is shortened by 4 bases, J by 5 bases, and the region joining them spans 11 bases. From the germline V gene (reference sequence), CDR1 is LNHDA and CDR2 is SQIVND.

Study-wide conclusions, independent of this receptor: PCR might favor shorter templates, but patient and control samples were amplified and corrected together, so any skew would affect both groups equally. Naive, central memory and regulatory TCRB repertoires appeared to be more similar among patients than among healthy donors. A moderate but significant shortening of TCRB CDR3 length was observed in type 1 diabetes patients in all four CD4+ subsets. Because cDNA was sequenced instead of genomic DNA, activated cells with high expression could be over-represented, although the groups did not differ in activation or CD3 levels. Because small numbers of individuals were included in the HLA sub-analyses, any influence of HLA type on TCRB rearrangement was left unresolved. Fewer insertions and more nucleotide deletions at VDJ recombination sites were observed in patients with type 1 diabetes, implying thymic rearrangement abnormalities.

The entire isolated RNA was reverse transcribed using the High Capacity cDNA Reverse Transcription Kit, and thus expressed TCRB transcripts were sequenced. Deep immunoSEQ sequencing was performed on naive, central memory and regulatory T cell samples, with an average of around 3.4 million total reads per sample. Sorted cells were lysed in RLT buffer and RNA was extracted with DNase-treated RNeasy Micro or Mini kits, depending on cell number. To prevent cross-contamination, each cell subset was processed individually, whereas patient and healthy donor samples were processed jointly. The immunoSEQ multiplex PCR was used to amplify TCRB sequences from cDNA, yielding 87-bp fragments that span the CDR3 region. Sequencing of the amplicons was performed on the Illumina HiSeq platform. The study's processing was this. PCR bias was computationally corrected using synthetic template baselines, reads within Hamming distance 2 were collapsed, and singletons that could not be merged were discarded. Reads were aligned to IMGT to assign V, D and J genes, CDR3 length, and insertions or deletions at six rearrangement sites. Within each subset, clonotype counts were normalized to sorted cell number, and only after that were true diversity and Gini coefficients computed with the tcR R package. The overlap coefficient, calculated on TCRB nucleotide sequences, was used to measure repertoire sharing. TCRdb holds this immuneACCESS table with in-frame rearrangements only. Some clones are missing; in checked studies, unresolved V genes explain under half, and the rest has no known cause. Clone size and V and J calls were adopted from that table, with D and trimming inferred from the DNA. The table for this sample lists about 24,000 clones; about 70% of them were counted only once. The ten most abundant clones make up 2% to 2.5% of the sample.

Comments on this clone: Which antigen it targets is not known. Per-nucleotide qualities are absent, and no much larger clonotype sits a single base away.

Recombination linked TRBV19 to TRBJ1-1; tentative D gene TRBD1, with 5 bases matching. The TCR sequence derives from a middle-aged woman in good health. Sequencing used Tregs from blood. The cell subset or site label, as the study defines it: regulatory CD4+ T cells. The DNA is as follows: TGTGCCAGTAGTACCGGTGGGGGGACTGAAGCTTTCTTT. Its product reads: CASSTGGGTEAFF.